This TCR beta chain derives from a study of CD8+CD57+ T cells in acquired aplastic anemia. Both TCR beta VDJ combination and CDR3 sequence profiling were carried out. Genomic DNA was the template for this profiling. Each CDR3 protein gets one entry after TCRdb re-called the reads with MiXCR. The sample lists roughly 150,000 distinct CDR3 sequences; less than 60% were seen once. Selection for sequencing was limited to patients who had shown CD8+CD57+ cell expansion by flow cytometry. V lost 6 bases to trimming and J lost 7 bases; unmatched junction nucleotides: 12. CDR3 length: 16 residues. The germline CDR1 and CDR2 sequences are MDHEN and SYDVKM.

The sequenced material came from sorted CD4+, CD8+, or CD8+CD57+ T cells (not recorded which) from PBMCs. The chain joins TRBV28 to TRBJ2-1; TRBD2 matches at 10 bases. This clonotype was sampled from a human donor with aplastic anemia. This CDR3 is CASSLGGAGGPNEQFF. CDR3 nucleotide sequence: TGTGCCAGCAGCCTTGGAGGAGCGGGAGGGCCTAATGAGCAGTTCTTC.